One and the same sample provided the 10 T cell receptor beta chains below, sequenced in a study of T cells after yellow fever vaccination. TCRdb called the 5' RACE reads again in MiXCR, with one record for every CDR3 protein. The sample carries a few hundred thousand distinct CDR3 sequences, about 5.2% recorded once. The material sequenced was CD4+ T cells sorted from PBMCs, taken on the day of the yellow fever booster vaccination. The receptors come from a man between 18 and 29 years old who received the YFV17D yellow fever vaccine.

This clonotype has only a few counts. J is TRBJ2-1 and V is TRBV5-1, with D tentatively TRBD2 (7 bases). The V gene lost 0 bases and the J gene lost 8 bases, with 18 bases spanning the gap. Germline V gene data show CDR1 as SGHRS and CDR2 as YFSETQ. The CDR3 loop spans 16 amino acids. CDR3 DNA: TGCGCCAGCAGCTTGGCCCCTGGGGGGGGGCACTATGAGCAGTTCTTC. Protein product: CASSLAPGGGHYEQFF.

A few counts support this clonotype. The chain recombines TRBV28 with TRBJ1-2; 8 nucleotides align to TRBD1. Germline CDR1 MDHEN, CDR2 SYDVKM. After removal of 7 bases from V and 3 bases from J, the junction contained 13 bases not matched to a gene. The CDR3 extends over 16 amino acids. In DNA, the CDR3 is TGTGCCAGCACCGAGCGGGCAGGGGGCCGGGACTATGGCTACACCTTC. Residues: CASTERAGGRDYGYTF.

This sequence joins TRBV10-1 and TRBJ2-3; tentative D call: TRBD1 (6 bases). V dropped 0 bases and J dropped 1 base, with 11 bases sitting between them. Looked up from germline, CDR1 is WNHNN and CDR2 is SYGVQD (reference sequence). This CDR3 spans 16 amino acids. CDR3 coding DNA: TGCGCCAGCAGTGAGTCGTTGGCAGGGGGCACAGATACGCAGTATTTT. This sequence encodes CASSESLAGGTDTQYF.

V and J are TRBV6-2 or TRBV6-3 and TRBJ1-1; no definite D call. The CDR3 is 12 residues long. Trimming left V 5 bases short and J 9 bases short, with 13 bases between. Germline V gene sequence: CDR1 MNHEY, CDR2 SVGEGT. In nucleotides, the CDR3 is TGTGCCAGCAGTCAAACGGCAAGCAAAGCTTTCTTT. Amino acid sequence: CASSQTASKAFF.

This clonotype was recorded many times. The V gene is TRBV7-9, the J gene TRBJ1-2, with a weak D call TRBD1 (5 bases). This CDR3 is 14 amino acids long. Germline CDR1 and CDR2: SEHNR and FQNEAQ (reference sequence). Trimming pared 5 bases from V and 4 bases from J, leaving 14 bases between. In DNA form, the CDR3 reads TGTGCCAGCAGCCCCGGGACCGCGGGCTATGGCTACACCTTC. This gives the protein CASSPGTAGYGYTF. Supplemented by reference TRBV7-9 and TRBJ1-2, the full variable domain reads DTGVSQNPRHKITKRGQNVTFRCDPISEHNRLYWYRQTLGQGPEFLTYFQNEAQLEKSRLLSDRFSAERPKGSFSTLEIQRTEQGDSAMYLCASSPGTAGYGYTFGSGTRLTVV.

This clonotype was counted at least ten times. The CDR3 DNA reads as TGTGCCAGCAGCCAAGCCGGGCCAGGGAACACTGAAGCTTTCTTT. This gives the protein CASSQAGPGNTEAFF. This chain joins TRBV3-1 and TRBJ1-1; no firm D call. From germline, CDR1 is LGHDT and CDR2 YNNKEL (reference sequence). Trimming took 1 base from V and 1 from J, leaving 10 bases between them. There are 15 residues in the CDR3.

This clonotype occurred a few times. The gene calls are TRBV12-3 or TRBV12-4 and TRBJ2-2; TRBD1 aligns across 8 bases. The CDR3 runs to 15 residues. V trimming: 5 bases; J trimming: 7 bases; junction bases outside the gene matches: 9. CDR3 DNA: TGTGCCAGCAGTCGCCGAGGACAGGGCGACGGGGAGCTGTTTTTT. This sequence encodes CASSRRGQGDGELFF.

This clonotype showed up many times. J is TRBJ1-5 and V is TRBV5-8; D gene unclear. V was cut by 4 bases and J by 0 bases, with 5 bases left in between. CDR3 length equals 13 residues. Germline CDR1 reads SGHTS; CDR2 reads YDEGEE. This chain's CDR3 is CASSPDSNQPQHF. In DNA, the CDR3 is TGTGCCAGCAGCCCCGATAGCAATCAGCCCCAGCATTTT.

This clonotype came up many times. The rearrangement joins TRBV20-1 to TRBJ2-1, with 14 bases lining up with TRBD2. The CDR3 contains 16 residues. The junction had 2 bases not matched to a gene; V was cut back by 1 base and J by 3 bases. Germline lookup yields CDR1 DFQATT and CDR2 SNEGSKA (reference sequence). CDR3 loop: CSARGTSGGLYNEQFF. In DNA form, the CDR3 reads TGCAGTGCTAGAGGGACTAGCGGGGGGCTCTACAATGAGCAGTTCTTC.

In its sample, this clonotype was seen many times. The chain uses TRBV5-4 and TRBJ2-5, with a possible D match to TRBD2 (6 bases). From germline, CDR1 is SGHNT and CDR2 YYREEE (reference sequence). This CDR3 is built from 14 residues. The V end lost 1 base, the J end lost 6 bases, and 13 bases lay between the germline ends. Here the CDR3 DNA reads TGTGCCAGCAGCTTGTATGTGGGGAGGAAGACCCAGTACTTC. It is translated as CASSLYVGRKTQYF.